The next 29 T cell receptor beta chains were all read from a single sample in a study of shared clonotypes between healthy human individuals. Measured with immunoSEQ multiplex PCR; TCRdb has only the in-frame clones, and not every one. The table records more than 2 million clones, around 95% of them present only once. Source material: naive CD4+ T cells sorted from blood. Regarding subset: CD45RA+ positively selected. Every receptor here comes from a young man in good health.

The sample holds one count of this clone. J is TRBJ2-3 and V is TRBV4-3; D possibly corresponds to TRBD1 (6 bases). The CDR3 totals 15 residues. With 4 bases removed from V and 2 bases from J, the gap between germline ends came to 13 bases. CDR1 and CDR2 from the germline V gene are LGHNA and YSLEER. CDR3 region: CASSLSRGVTDTQYF. Here the CDR3 DNA reads TGCGCCAGCAGCCTTTCCAGGGGAGTCACAGATACGCAGTATTTT.

The chain links TRBV29-1 to TRBJ2-3; TRBD2 matches 11 bases. The germline CDR1 and CDR2 sequences are SQVTM and ANQGSEA. V shed 4 bases and J 4 bases; nucleotides not matched to a gene: 7. The CDR3 consists of 15 residues. CDR3 residues: CSVVATSGISDTQYF. The CDR3, as DNA: TGCAGCGTTGTAGCGACTAGCGGGATTTCAGATACGCAGTATTTT.

The V gene is TRBV5-1, the J gene TRBJ2-7, with D tentatively TRBD1 or TRBD2 (6 bases each). From germline, CDR1 is SGHRS and CDR2 YFSETQ. V gave up 4 bases and J gave up 6 bases, with 17 bases separating them. The CDR3 spans 14 residues. This chain's CDR3 is CASSPSGAGVEQYF. The CDR3 DNA reads TGCGCCAGCAGCCCGTCGGGGGCCGGCGTCGAGCAGTACTTC.

The rearrangement links TRBV2 to TRBJ1-3, with D possibly being TRBD1 (5 bases). CDR3 length: 14 amino acids. Germline values: CDR1 SNHLY, CDR2 FYNNEI. V shed 3 bases and J shed 2 bases, with 8 bases lying between them. The CDR3 here is CASSDSGPGNTIYF. Here the CDR3 DNA reads TGTGCCAGCAGTGATTCGGGACCTGGAAACACCATATATTTT.

The rearrangement uses TRBV18 and TRBJ2-5, with 12 nucleotides matching TRBD2. The CDR3 spans 16 residues. The germline CDR1 and CDR2 sequences are KGHSH and LQKENI. Trimming took 4 bases from V and 2 from J; bases not matched to a gene: 5. The CDR3 reads CASSQASGGVQETQYF. The CDR3 DNA reads as TGTGCCAGCTCACAAGCTAGCGGGGGGGTTCAAGAGACCCAGTACTTC.

The chain joins TRBV27 to TRBJ2-1; 7 bases match TRBD1. V shed 8 bases and J 7 bases; nucleotides not matched to a gene: 14. Germline V gene lookup returns CDR1 MNHEY and CDR2 SMNVEV (reference sequence). The CDR3 loop spans 15 amino acids. CDR3 DNA sequence: TGTGCCAGCGGGAACCGGGACAGTGATATGAATGAGCAGTTCTTC. It translates to CASGNRDSDMNEQFF.

The chain links TRBV27 to TRBJ1-6; 8 positions agree with TRBD1. CDR1 is MNHEY, CDR2 SMNVEV, per germline (reference sequence). J gave up 6 bases and V 5 bases, and 6 bases lay outside the gene matches. This CDR3 spans 15 amino acids. The CDR3 loop reads CASSVRTGRNSPLHF. The CDR3 nucleotides read TGTGCCAGCAGTGTTCGGACAGGGCGTAATTCACCCCTCCACTTT.

This CDR3 is CASSLVHGVNTEAFF. Written as DNA, the CDR3 is TGTGCCAGCAGCTTAGTTCACGGAGTGAACACTGAAGCTTTCTTT. The chain employs TRBV7-2 and TRBJ1-1; no clear D. Germline CDR1 and CDR2: SGHTA and FQGNSA. The CDR3 covers 15 residues. Trimming left V 1 base short and J 0 bases short, with 9 bases between.

DNA of the CDR3: TGTGCCAGCAGCTTAGACGGGTCCCGCACTGAAGCTTTCTTT. Translating gives CASSLDGSRTEAFF. V gene TRBV7-2 combines with J gene TRBJ1-1, with no clear D. V was shortened by 1 base and J by 4 bases, with 10 bases between the two germline ends. CDR3 length: 14 residues. Germline CDR1 and CDR2: SGHTA and FQGNSA.

As for this clone: Other DNA sequences in this sample translate to the same CDR3. The rearrangement uses TRBV27 and TRBJ2-3; no firm D call. Trimming pared 1 base from V and 6 bases from J, leaving 5 bases between. Germline CDR1 and CDR2: MNHEY and SMNVEV (reference sequence). CDR3 size: 12 residues. CDR3 loop: CASSLLGDTQYF. The CDR3 nucleotides are TGTGCCAGCAGTTTATTGGGCGATACGCAGTATTTT.

The chain links TRBV10-2 to TRBJ2-7; D may be TRBD1 or TRBD2 (6 bases each). CDR1 WSHSY and CDR2 SAAADI come from the germline V gene. The CDR3 runs 13 residues. V lost 5 bases and J 5 bases, leaving 13 bases between the germline ends. CDR3 sequence reads: CASSQQGLDEQYF. The CDR3 region has the DNA TGCGCCAGCAGTCAACAGGGACTCGACGAGCAGTACTTC.

V and J are TRBV6-5 and TRBJ2-5; TRBD1 matches at 9 bases. Looked up from germline, CDR1 is MNHEY and CDR2 is SVGAGI. Losses at the gene ends were 6 bases for V and 6 bases for J; bases not matched to a gene: 5. The length of the CDR3 is 13 residues. CDR3: CASSTGGRKTQYF. Written as DNA, the CDR3 is TGTGCCAGCAGCACAGGGGGCAGGAAGACCCAGTACTTC.

CDR3 coding DNA: TGCAGCGTTGAAAGGGTACAGGGGGCGCAGGACTATGGCTACACCTTC. Its protein is CSVERVQGAQDYGYTF. This chain joins TRBV29-1 and TRBJ1-2; TRBD1 agrees at 9 bases. The CDR3 contains 16 residues. Germline V gives CDR1 SQVTM, CDR2 ANQGSEA. V gave up 2 bases and J gave up 3 bases; unmatched junction bases: 10.

The J gene is TRBJ2-7, the V gene TRBV2; D might be TRBD2 (7 bases). This CDR3 contains 14 residues. Germline V CDR1 and CDR2: SNHLY, FYNNEI. The V and J ends lost 4 bases and 2 bases respectively, with 12 bases between them. In DNA form, the CDR3 reads TGTGCCAGCAGTGGCGTGGGGGGGCCCTACGAGCAGTACTTC. It is translated as CASSGVGGPYEQYF.

The CDR3, as DNA: TGTGCCACGAAACCGGGACAGGGTATCCCCCATGGCTACACCTTC. Translating it yields CATKPGQGIPHGYTF. The rearrangement joins TRBV19 to TRBJ1-2, with TRBD1 identical over 9 bases. The CDR3 is 15 residues long. Trimming cost V 10 bases and J 6 bases; bases outside gene matches: 15. CDR1 LNHDA and CDR2 SQIVND come from the germline V gene (reference sequence).

V and J are TRBV9 and TRBJ2-7; 8 bases line up with TRBD2. Losses at the gene ends were 0 bases for V and 3 bases for J; bases not matched to a gene: 8. The CDR3 is made up of 16 amino acids. In germline, CDR1 is SGDLS, CDR2 YYNGEE. CDR3 DNA sequence: TGTGCCAGCAGCGTAGACAGCGGGGGTAGAGTCTACGAGCAGTACTTC. It encodes CASSVDSGGRVYEQYF.

V and J are TRBV6-5 and TRBJ1-6; D gene unclear. Trimming took 2 bases from V and 7 from J, leaving 15 bases between them. Germline values: CDR1 MNHEY, CDR2 SVGAGI. The CDR3 length is 16 residues. In nucleotides, the CDR3 is TGTGCCAGCAGTTACACCCGAGCGGGTGGGAATTCACCCCTCCACTTT. As protein: CASSYTRAGGNSPLHF.

J is TRBJ2-5 and V is TRBV28, with 11 nucleotides matching TRBD2. Germline CDR1 is MDHEN and CDR2 is SYDVKM. The CDR3 contains 16 residues. The V gene end was trimmed by 4 bases and the J gene end by 5 bases; junction bases not matched to a gene: 9. The DNA for the CDR3 is TGTGCCAGCAGTTGGGGACTAGCGGATCAGCAGGAGACCCAGTACTTC. Translated: CASSWGLADQQETQYF.

The gene calls are TRBV7-8 and TRBJ2-3; possibly TRBD1 or TRBD2 for D (5 bases each). Trimming left V 3 bases short and J 1 base short, with 11 bases between. This CDR3 has 15 amino acids. Per germline, CDR1 SGHVS and CDR2 FQNEAQ. CDR3 sequence (DNA): TGTGCCAGCAGCTTGAGAGGGGCCGGCACAGATACGCAGTATTTT. Protein: CASSLRGAGTDTQYF.

The chain uses TRBV5-6 and TRBJ2-5; maybe TRBD2 (6 bases). V was pared by 5 bases and J by 4 bases, with 15 bases between. CDR3 length: 14 amino acids. Germline lookup yields CDR1 SGHDT and CDR2 YYEEEE. The CDR3 nucleotides read TGTGCCAGCAGGGGACGTTTGGGAGGAGAGACCCAGTACTTC. Translation: CASRGRLGGETQYF.

The genes are TRBV5-1 and TRBJ2-3, with D unresolved. Germline V gene data show CDR1 as SGHRS and CDR2 as YFSETQ. Trimming shortened V by 9 bases and J by 1 base, and 12 bases separated the two germline ends. The CDR3 sequence is 13 residues long. The CDR3 protein is CATRPSGTDTQYF. For the CDR3, the DNA is TGCGCCACCCGCCCCTCGGGCACAGATACGCAGTATTTT.

The rearrangement links TRBV18 to TRBJ2-7; D is unresolved. The CDR3 loop spans 14 amino acids. V was pared by 6 bases and J by 1 base, with 13 bases between. CDR1 KGHSH and CDR2 LQKENI come from the germline V gene. CDR3 DNA: TGTGCCAGCTCCCCTTCACAGTCTTCCTACGAGCAGTACTTC. It is translated as CASSPSQSSYEQYF.

The chain combines TRBV10-2 with TRBJ2-5; D uncertain. Germline V gives CDR1 WSHSY, CDR2 SAAADI. The CDR3 contains 13 residues. V lost 1 base and J 1 base, leaving 4 bases between the germline ends. CDR3 DNA sequence: TGCGCCAGCAGTGAGTGGGCCCAAGAGACCCAGTACTTC. Amino acid sequence: CASSEWAQETQYF.

A word on this clone: The same CDR3 also results from other DNA sequences found in this sample. The chain joins TRBV20-1 to TRBJ1-1; D ambiguous. The V end lost 5 bases, the J end lost 3 bases, and 7 bases lay between the germline ends. Germline loops: CDR1 DFQATT, CDR2 SNEGSKA (reference sequence). The CDR3 sequence is 11 residues long. The CDR3 loop is CSASRDTEAFF. The CDR3, as DNA: TGCAGTGCTTCGAGGGACACTGAAGCTTTCTTT.

This chain uses TRBV9 with TRBJ2-1; D perhaps matches TRBD2 (6 bases). Trimming took 2 bases from V and 3 from J, leaving 9 bases between them. Germline loops: CDR1 SGDLS, CDR2 YYNGEE. This CDR3 region has 14 residues. The DNA for the CDR3 is TGTGCCAGCAGCGTTGGCGGGGACTACAATGAGCAGTTCTTC. Translation: CASSVGGDYNEQFF.

This chain connects TRBV2 to TRBJ2-4, with D possibly being TRBD1 (6 bases). The CDR3 is 15 amino acids. The germline V gene encodes CDR1 SNHLY and CDR2 FYNNEI. V lost 6 bases and J 2 bases, leaving 14 bases between the germline ends. CDR3 sequence reads: CASRTTGSSKNIQYF. CDR3 sequence (DNA): TGTGCCAGCAGAACTACAGGGTCTTCCAAAAACATTCAGTACTTC.

The gene calls are TRBV30 and TRBJ2-4, with TRBD1 matching over 7 bases. V lost 2 bases, J lost 0 bases, and 7 bases stayed unmatched. Per the germline V gene, CDR1 is GTSNPN and CDR2 is SVGIG (reference sequence). This CDR3 comprises 16 residues. CDR3 residues: CAWSSGGYIAKNIQYF. The DNA of the CDR3 is TGTGCCTGGAGTTCAGGGGGATACATAGCCAAAAACATTCAGTACTTC.

The rearrangement uses TRBV4-1 and TRBJ1-5; TRBD1 is a possible D gene (6 bases). The CDR3 loop spans 16 amino acids. Germline V CDR1 and CDR2: MGHRA, YSYEKL. The germline V and J ends were trimmed by 2 bases and 4 bases, with 15 bases remaining between them. CDR3 loop: CASSQYRETGNQPQHF. CDR3 in DNA: TGCGCCAGCAGCCAATACAGGGAGACGGGGAATCAGCCCCAGCATTTT.

The chain uses TRBV18 and TRBJ1-5; no clear D gene. V was clipped by 10 bases and J by 7 bases, with 14 bases between them. Germline values: CDR1 KGHSH, CDR2 LQKENI. This CDR3 comprises 12 residues. As DNA, the CDR3 is TGTGCCACCCACGACGGGAACCAGCCCCAGCATTTT. Translated, it gives CATHDGNQPQHF. The complete variable domain, with remaining parts taken from reference TRBV18 and TRBJ1-5, reads NAGVMQNPRHLVRRRGQEARLRCSPMKGHSHVYWYRQLPEEGLKFMVYLQKENIIDESGMPKERFSAEFPKEGPSILRIQQVVRGDSAAYFCATHDGNQPQHFGDGTRLSIL.